This T cell receptor beta chain was recorded in a study of radiotherapy plus CTLA-4 blockade in lung cancer. The wider study: Disease control reached less than 40%, with objective responses in approximately 17%. Overall study findings and caveats: Increased serum interferon-beta after radiation also reportedly predicted response strongly. TCR clones originating in tumors grew in number in blood after radiotherapy plus ipilimumab.

The V gene's germline CDR1 is SNHLY and CDR2 FYNNEI. CDR3 length: 16 residues. The ends lost 5 bases at V and 0 bases at J; junction bases unmatched: 7. Concerning this clone itself: Its target is unknown.

Only in-frame clones appear in the TCRdb table, and some are missing; sequencing was by immunoSEQ multiplex PCR. The sample carries some 78,000 clones, more than 75% recorded once. Sequenced material: peripheral blood, taken from a patient treated with radiotherapy plus ipilimumab. The clonotype was recovered from a human donor with non-small cell lung cancer who had stable disease on radiotherapy plus ipilimumab. This chain connects TRBV2 to TRBJ1-3; TRBD1 aligns across 7 bases. CDR3 DNA sequence: TGTGCCAGCAGTCCGGACAGGACAGTCTCTGGAAACACCATATATTTT. Protein product: CASSPDRTVSGNTIYF.